These 3 T cell receptor beta chains were sequenced from one sample in a study of blood T cell repertoires in COVID-19. Profiled with immunoSEQ multiplex PCR; TCRdb holds only in-frame clones, not every one. The sample has around 130,000 clones; roughly 80% are singletons. Input material: peripheral blood. The receptors come from a woman aged 80 or older with acute or convalescent COVID-19.

The genes are TRBV4-2 and TRBJ2-3; no reliable D call. Trimming removed 1 base at V and 4 bases at J, with 12 bases between. This CDR3 comprises 15 residues. Germline CDR1 and CDR2: LGHNA and YNFKEQ. The CDR3 spells CASSQVSRSSDTQYF. CDR3 in DNA: TGTGCCAGCAGCCAAGTGTCTAGAAGCTCAGATACGCAGTATTTT.

The gene calls are TRBV27 and TRBJ1-5, with D perhaps TRBD1 (5 bases). Trimming left V 7 bases short and J 4 bases short, with 17 bases between. There are 15 residues in the CDR3. Germline CDR1 MNHEY, CDR2 SMNVEV (reference sequence). The CDR3 spells CASTSVWGVNQPQHF. The CDR3 DNA is TGTGCCAGCACGTCGGTATGGGGGGTGAATCAGCCCCAGCATTTT.

The rearrangement links TRBV18 to TRBJ2-3, with D perhaps matching TRBD1 (5 bases). Per germline, CDR1 KGHSH and CDR2 LQKENI. This CDR3 has 16 residues. The germline V and J ends were trimmed by 3 bases and 0 bases, with 13 bases remaining between them. The CDR3 sequence is CASSPGRAKSTDTQYF. The CDR3 DNA reads TGTGCCAGCTCACCCGGCAGGGCGAAAAGCACAGATACGCAGTATTTT.